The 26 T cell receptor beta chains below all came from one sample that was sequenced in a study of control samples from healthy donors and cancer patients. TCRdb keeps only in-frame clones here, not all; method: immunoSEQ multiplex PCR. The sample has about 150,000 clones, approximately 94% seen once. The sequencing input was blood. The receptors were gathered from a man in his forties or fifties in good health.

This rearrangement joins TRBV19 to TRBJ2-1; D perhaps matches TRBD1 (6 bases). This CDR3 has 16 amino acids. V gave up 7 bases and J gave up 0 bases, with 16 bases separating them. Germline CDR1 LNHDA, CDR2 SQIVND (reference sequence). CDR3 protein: CASTVTGFSSYNEQFF. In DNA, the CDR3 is TGTGCCAGTACCGTCACAGGGTTCAGCTCCTACAATGAGCAGTTCTTC.

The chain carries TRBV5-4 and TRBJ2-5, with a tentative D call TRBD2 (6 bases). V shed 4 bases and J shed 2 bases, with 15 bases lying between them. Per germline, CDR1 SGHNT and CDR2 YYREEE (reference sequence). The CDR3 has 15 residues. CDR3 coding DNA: TGTGCCAGCAGCCCAGGAGGTGGGACTCAAGAGACCCAGTACTTC. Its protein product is CASSPGGGTQETQYF.

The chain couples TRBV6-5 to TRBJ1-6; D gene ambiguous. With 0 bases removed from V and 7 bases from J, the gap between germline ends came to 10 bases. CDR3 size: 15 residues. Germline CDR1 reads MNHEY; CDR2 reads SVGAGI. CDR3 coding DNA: TGTGCCAGCAGTTACTCGAAATCGGGGAATTCACCCCTCCACTTT. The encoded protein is CASSYSKSGNSPLHF.

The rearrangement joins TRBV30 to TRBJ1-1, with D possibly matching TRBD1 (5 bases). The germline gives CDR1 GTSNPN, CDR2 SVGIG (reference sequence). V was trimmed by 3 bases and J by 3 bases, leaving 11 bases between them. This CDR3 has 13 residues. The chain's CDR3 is CAWRRGRDTEAFF. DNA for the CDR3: TGTGCCTGGAGGAGGGGACGGGACACTGAAGCTTTCTTT.

This CDR3 is CASSEPKGIYTEAFF. For the CDR3, the DNA is TGCGCCAGCAGCGAACCCAAGGGGATTTACACTGAAGCTTTCTTT. This chain uses TRBV5-1 with TRBJ1-1; TRBD1 is a possible D gene (5 bases). The germline V gene encodes CDR1 SGHRS and CDR2 YFSETQ. The length of the CDR3 is 15 residues. V lost 4 bases and J lost 3, with 16 bases in between.

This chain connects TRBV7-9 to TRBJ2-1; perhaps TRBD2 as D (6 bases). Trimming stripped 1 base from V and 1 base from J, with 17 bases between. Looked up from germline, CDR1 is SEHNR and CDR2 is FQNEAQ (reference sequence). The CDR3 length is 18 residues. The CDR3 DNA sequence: TGTGCCAGCAGCTTAGGAAATGGGGGGTCAGAGTCCTACAATGAGCAGTTCTTC. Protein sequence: CASSLGNGGSESYNEQFF.

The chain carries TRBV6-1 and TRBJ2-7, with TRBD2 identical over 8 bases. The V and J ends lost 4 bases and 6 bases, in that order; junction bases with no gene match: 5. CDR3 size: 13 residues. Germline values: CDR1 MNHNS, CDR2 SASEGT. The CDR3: CASSVGAGGEQYF. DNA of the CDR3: TGTGCCAGCAGTGTCGGGGCGGGAGGCGAGCAGTACTTC.

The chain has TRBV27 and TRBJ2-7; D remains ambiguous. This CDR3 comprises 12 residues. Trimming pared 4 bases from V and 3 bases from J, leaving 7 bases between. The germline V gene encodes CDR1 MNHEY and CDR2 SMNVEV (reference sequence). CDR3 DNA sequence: TGTGCCAGCAGTTCCGGAAACTACGAGCAGTACTTC. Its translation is CASSSGNYEQYF.

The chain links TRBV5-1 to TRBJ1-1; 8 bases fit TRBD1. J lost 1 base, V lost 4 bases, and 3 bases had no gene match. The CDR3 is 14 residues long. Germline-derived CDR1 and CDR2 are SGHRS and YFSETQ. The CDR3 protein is CASSPGTGNTEAFF. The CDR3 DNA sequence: TGCGCCAGCAGCCCTGGGACAGGGAACACTGAAGCTTTCTTT. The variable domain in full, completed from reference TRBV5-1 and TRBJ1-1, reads KAGVTQTPRYLIKTRGQQVTLSCSPISGHRSVSWYQQTPGQGLQFLFEYFSETQRNKGNFPGRFSGRQFSNSRSEMNVSTLELGDSALYLCASSPGTGNTEAFFGQGTRLTVV.

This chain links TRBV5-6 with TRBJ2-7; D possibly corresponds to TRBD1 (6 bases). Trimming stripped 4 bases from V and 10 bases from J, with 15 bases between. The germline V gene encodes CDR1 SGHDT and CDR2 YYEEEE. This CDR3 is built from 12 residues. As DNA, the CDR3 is TGTGCCAGCAGCCCCCAGACAGGCATCCAGTACTTC. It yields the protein CASSPQTGIQYF.

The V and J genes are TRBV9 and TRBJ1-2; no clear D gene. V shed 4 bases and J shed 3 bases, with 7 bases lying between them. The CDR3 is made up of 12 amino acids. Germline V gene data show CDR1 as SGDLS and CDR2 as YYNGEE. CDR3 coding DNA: TGTGCCAGCAGCCCCGGGGACTATGGCTACACCTTC. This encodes CASSPGDYGYTF.

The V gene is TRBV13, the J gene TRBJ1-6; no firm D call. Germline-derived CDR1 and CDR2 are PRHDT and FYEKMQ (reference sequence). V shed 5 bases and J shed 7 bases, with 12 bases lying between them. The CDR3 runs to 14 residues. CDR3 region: CASSLGLGNSPLHF. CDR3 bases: TGTGCCAGCAGCCTCGGACTGGGGAATTCACCCCTCCACTTT.

CDR3 region: CASSLRGLAGGQLAKNIQYF. The DNA for the CDR3 is TGTGCCAGCAGTCTCCGAGGGCTAGCGGGGGGACAATTAGCCAAAAACATTCAGTACTTC. The rearrangement uses TRBV27 and TRBJ2-4; 11 positions agree with TRBD2. V shed 5 bases and J 0 bases; nucleotides not matched to a gene: 15. This CDR3 is built from 20 residues. CDR1 and CDR2 (germline): MNHEY, SMNVEV (reference sequence).

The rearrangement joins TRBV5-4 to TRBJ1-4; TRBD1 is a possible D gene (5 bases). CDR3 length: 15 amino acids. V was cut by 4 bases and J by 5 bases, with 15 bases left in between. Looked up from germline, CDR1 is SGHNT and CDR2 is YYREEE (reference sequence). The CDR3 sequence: CASSRAGAQNEKLFF. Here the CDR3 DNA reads TGTGCCAGCAGCCGGGCCGGGGCCCAGAATGAAAAACTGTTTTTT.

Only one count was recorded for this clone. CDR3: CASSPPKGGYTNEKLFF. The DNA for the CDR3 is TGTGCCAGCAGCCCGCCGAAAGGTGGTTACACTAATGAAAAACTGTTTTTT. The J gene is TRBJ1-4, the V gene TRBV7-9; no clear D. Germline V gives CDR1 SEHNR, CDR2 FQNEAQ (reference sequence). Trimming cost V 5 bases and J 2 bases, with 18 bases left between them. There are 17 residues in the CDR3.

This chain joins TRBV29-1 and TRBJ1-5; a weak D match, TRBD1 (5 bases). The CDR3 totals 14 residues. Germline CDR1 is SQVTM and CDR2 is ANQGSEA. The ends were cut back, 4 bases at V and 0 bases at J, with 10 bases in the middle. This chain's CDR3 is CSVAQTDSNQPQHF. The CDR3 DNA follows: TGCAGCGTTGCCCAGACAGATAGCAATCAGCCCCAGCATTTT.

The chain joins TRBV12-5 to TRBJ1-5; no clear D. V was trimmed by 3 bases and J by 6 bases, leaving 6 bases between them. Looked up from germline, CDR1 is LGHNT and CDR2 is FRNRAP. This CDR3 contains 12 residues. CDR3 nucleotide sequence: TGTGCTAGTGGTTTATGGGGTCAGCCCCAGCATTTT. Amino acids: CASGLWGQPQHF.

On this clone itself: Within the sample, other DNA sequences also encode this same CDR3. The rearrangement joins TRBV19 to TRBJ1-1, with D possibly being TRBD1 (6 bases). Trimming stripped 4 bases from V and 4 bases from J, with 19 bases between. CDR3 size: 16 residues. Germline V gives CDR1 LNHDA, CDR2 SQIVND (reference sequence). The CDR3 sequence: CASSSWAGGFGTEAFF. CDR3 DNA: TGTGCCAGTAGTAGTTGGGCGGGGGGCTTCGGCACTGAAGCTTTCTTT.

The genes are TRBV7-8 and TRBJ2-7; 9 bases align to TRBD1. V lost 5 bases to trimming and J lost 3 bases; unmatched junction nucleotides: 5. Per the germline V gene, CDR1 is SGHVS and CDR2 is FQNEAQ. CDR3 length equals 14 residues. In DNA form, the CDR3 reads TGTGCCAGCAGCCCTCGGGACAGGGTCTACGAGCAGTACTTC. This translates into CASSPRDRVYEQYF.

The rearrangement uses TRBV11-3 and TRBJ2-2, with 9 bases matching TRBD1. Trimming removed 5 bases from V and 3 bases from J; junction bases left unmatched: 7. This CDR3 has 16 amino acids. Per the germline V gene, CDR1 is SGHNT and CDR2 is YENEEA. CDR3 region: CASSPSGQGDTGELFF. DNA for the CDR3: TGTGCCAGCAGCCCCTCGGGACAGGGAGACACCGGGGAGCTGTTTTTT.

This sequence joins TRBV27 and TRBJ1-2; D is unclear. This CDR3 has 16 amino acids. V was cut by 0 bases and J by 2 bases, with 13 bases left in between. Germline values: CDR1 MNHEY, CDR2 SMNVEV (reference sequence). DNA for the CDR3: TGTGCCAGCAGTTTATCGAGGACCCCGGACAACTATGGCTACACCTTC. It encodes CASSLSRTPDNYGYTF.

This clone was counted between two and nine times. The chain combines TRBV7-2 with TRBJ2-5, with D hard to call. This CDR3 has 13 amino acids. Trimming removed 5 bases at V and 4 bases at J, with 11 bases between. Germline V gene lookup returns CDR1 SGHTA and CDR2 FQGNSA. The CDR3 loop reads CASSPRRLETQYF. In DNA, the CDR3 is TGTGCCAGCAGCCCTAGGCGGTTAGAGACCCAGTACTTC.

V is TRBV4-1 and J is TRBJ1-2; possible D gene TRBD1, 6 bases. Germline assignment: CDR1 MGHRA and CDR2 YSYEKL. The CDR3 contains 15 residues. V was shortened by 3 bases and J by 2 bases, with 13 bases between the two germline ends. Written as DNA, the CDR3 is TGCGCCAGCAGCCACGGAGGGGGAGGGAACTATGGCTACACCTTC. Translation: CASSHGGGGNYGYTF.

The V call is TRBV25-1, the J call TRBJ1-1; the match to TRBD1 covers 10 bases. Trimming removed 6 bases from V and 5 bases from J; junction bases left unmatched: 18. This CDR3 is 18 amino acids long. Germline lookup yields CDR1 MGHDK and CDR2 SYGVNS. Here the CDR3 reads CASSHSGGTGAYLTEAFF. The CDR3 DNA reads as TGTGCCAGCAGCCACTCGGGGGGGACAGGGGCTTATCTAACTGAAGCTTTCTTT.

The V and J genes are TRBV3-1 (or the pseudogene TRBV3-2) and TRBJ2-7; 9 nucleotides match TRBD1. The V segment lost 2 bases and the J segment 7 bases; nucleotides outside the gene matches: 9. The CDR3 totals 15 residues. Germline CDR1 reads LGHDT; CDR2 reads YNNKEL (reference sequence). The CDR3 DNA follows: TGTGCCAGCAGCCAAAGTGACAGGGGGGCGAGGGAGCAGTACTTC. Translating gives CASSQSDRGAREQYF.

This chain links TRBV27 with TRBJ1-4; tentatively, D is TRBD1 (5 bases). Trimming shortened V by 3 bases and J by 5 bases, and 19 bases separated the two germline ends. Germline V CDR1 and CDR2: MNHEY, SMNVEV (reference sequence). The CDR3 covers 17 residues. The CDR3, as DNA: TGTGCCAGCAGTTTGTTAGGTAATGGGACGGAAAATGAAAAACTGTTTTTT. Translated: CASSLLGNGTENEKLFF.